This T cell receptor (beta chain) was documented in a study of blood T cell repertoires in COVID-19. In the study overall: Collection of acute and convalescent COVID-19 samples took place in the United States, Italy and Spain. Nucleic acid was either cDNA or gDNA, and it came from T cells, B-cell-depleted T cells, or PBMCs.

As originally analysed: Amplified reference gene primers provided the basis for estimating nucleated cell counts. Only in-frame clones appear in the TCRdb table, and some are missing; sequencing was by immunoSEQ multiplex PCR. For V, J and clone size, that table is used; D and trimming come from the DNA. The sample yields 86,000 or so clones, roughly four fifths seen once. Germline CDR1 reads SGHAT; CDR2 reads FQNNGV. V shed 5 bases, J shed 3 bases, and the junction held 6 bases outside the gene matches. This CDR3 is built from 14 residues. Sequenced: peripheral blood. The V call is TRBV11-2, the J call TRBJ1-2, with 7 nucleotides matching TRBD1. The TCR was taken from an elderly woman with acute or convalescent COVID-19. The CDR3 spells CASSLRQGHYGYTF. In DNA, the CDR3 is TGTGCCAGCAGCCTTAGACAGGGTCACTATGGCTACACCTTC.